This T cell receptor beta chain is from a study of blood T cell repertoires in COVID-19. Study background: The United States, Italy and Spain provided the acute and convalescent COVID-19 samples. The cDNA or gDNA used as material had been derived from T cells, B-cell-depleted T cells, or PBMCs.

Under the authors' procedure: Reference gene primer amplification gave estimated nucleated cell counts. Measured with immunoSEQ multiplex PCR; TCRdb has only the in-frame clones, and not every one. V, J and clone size derive from that table, while D and trimming were established from the DNA sequence. The table records 80,000 to 100,000 clones, roughly nine tenths of them present only once. CDR1 MNHEY and CDR2 SVGAGI come from the germline V gene. The CDR3 totals 14 residues. Trimming took 3 bases from V and 9 from J; bases not matched to a gene: 5. The sample consisted of peripheral blood. This sequence was found in a human donor with active COVID-19. The donor label of this sample is uncertain. The gene calls are TRBV6-5 and TRBJ2-1; 10 nucleotides align to TRBD1. CDR3 in amino acids: CASSYGTGDSEQFF. CDR3 nucleotide sequence: TGTGCCAGCAGTTATGGGACAGGGGACAGTGAGCAGTTCTTC.